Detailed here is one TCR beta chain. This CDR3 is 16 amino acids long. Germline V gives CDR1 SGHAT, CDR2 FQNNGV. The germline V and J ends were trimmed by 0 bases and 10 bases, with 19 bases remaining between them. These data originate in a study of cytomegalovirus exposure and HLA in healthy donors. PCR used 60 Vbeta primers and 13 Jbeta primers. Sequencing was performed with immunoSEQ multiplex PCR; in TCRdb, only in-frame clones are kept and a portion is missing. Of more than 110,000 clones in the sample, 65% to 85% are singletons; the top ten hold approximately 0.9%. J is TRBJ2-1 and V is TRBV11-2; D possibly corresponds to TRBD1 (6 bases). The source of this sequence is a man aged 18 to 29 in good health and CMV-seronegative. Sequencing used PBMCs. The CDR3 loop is CASSLDWYNTGLEQFF. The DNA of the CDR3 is TGTGCCAGCAGCTTAGATTGGTACAACACAGGGCTGGAGCAGTTCTTC. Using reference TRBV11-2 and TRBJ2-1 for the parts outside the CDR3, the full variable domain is EAGVAQSPRYKIIEKRQSVAFWCNPISGHATLYWYQQILGQGPKLLIQFQNNGVVDDSQLPKDRFSAERLKGVDSTLKIQPAKLEDSAVYLCASSLDWYNTGLEQFFGPGTRLTVL.